This TCR beta chain derives from a study of early T cells in non-severe SARS-CoV-2 infection. In the study overall: It was bulk RNA from unsorted whole blood that was sequenced, and the chains were unpaired. Study-wide points: CD4 and private specificities were missed by VDJdb matching, which favored anti-spike CD8 responses.

This clonotype was counted ten times or more. Its antigen is unknown. V dropped 2 bases and J dropped 4 bases, with 12 bases sitting between them. Germline CDR1 and CDR2: SGDLS and YYNGEE. The CDR3 has 14 residues. TCRdb re-called the 5' RACE reads with MiXCR, one entry per CDR3 protein. The sample includes fewer than 30,000 distinct CDR3 sequences, roughly 4% of them seen just once. V usage is TRBV9 and J usage is TRBJ2-5, with D possibly being TRBD2 (5 bases). The sequence was obtained from an adult who was a healthcare worker with PCR-confirmed SARS-CoV-2 infection or an uninfected control (not recorded which). Sequenced input: whole blood. The CDR3 coding sequence is TGTGCCAGCAGCGTCGGACTTGACCTAGAGACCCAGTACTTC. Protein sequence: CASSVGLDLETQYF.